Listed below are T cell receptor beta chains from one sample, sequenced in a study of T cells in Graves' hyperthyroidism and ophthalmopathy. TCRdb reprocessed the multiplex PCR reads via MiXCR and lists one record per CDR3 protein. The sample contains a few hundred thousand distinct CDR3 sequences, approximately 15% of which appear only once. Sequenced input: blood. The receptor source for this set is a woman aged 25-40 years with Graves' hyperthyroidism. The CDR3 runs from the conserved cysteine through the conserved F or W. D genes are given only for firm matches. Rows may omit the clone size; those that give it use once, few, many or a size class.

j_gene	d_gene	v_gene	abundance	CDR3nt	CDR3aa
TRBJ1-3	.	TRBV6-6	few	TGTGCCAGCAGCTACTCTGGAAACACCATATATTTT	CASSYSGNTIYF
TRBJ2-2	.	TRBV6-1	few	TGTGCCAGCACCACCAGGTCACAGACCGGGGAGCTGTTTTTT	CASTTRSQTGELFF
TRBJ1-2	.	TRBV4-1	.	TGCGCCAGCAGCCGCCCGGGACTGATCTATGGCTACACCTTC	CASSRPGLIYGYTF
TRBJ2-1	TRBD1	TRBV7-3	many	TGTGCCAGCAGCTTAGTTGGTAGTTTTGGCCCGGGACAGCAAACCAATGAGCAGTTCTTC	CASSLVGSFGPGQQTNEQFF
TRBJ2-1	.	TRBV29-1	many	TGCAGCGTTGTGCCAGGGGAAAAGGATGAGCAGTTCTTC	CSVVPGEKDEQFF
TRBJ2-1	TRBD2	TRBV6-2/TRBV6-3	.	TGTGCCAGCAGTTCGACTAGCGGGAGACTCGGCAATGAGCAGTTCTTC	CASSSTSGRLGNEQFF
TRBJ2-1	TRBD2	TRBV20-1	many	TGCAGTGCTAGAGGGACTAGCGGGATCCCCTCCTCCTACAATGAGCAGTTCTTC	CSARGTSGIPSSYNEQFF
TRBJ1-3	.	TRBV11-2	many	TGTGCCAGCAGCTTACAGGGACTTGGCGGCACCATATATTTT	CASSLQGLGGTIYF
TRBJ2-7	TRBD1	TRBV3-1	few	TGTGCCAGCAGCCCGAGGGCGGGACAGGGGGCTGACGAGCAGTACTTC	CASSPRAGQGADEQYF
TRBJ2-1	.	TRBV11-2	.	TGTGCCAGCAGCTTAGATGGTGGGTACGGTGAGCAGTTCTTC	CASSLDGGYGEQFF
TRBJ1-6	TRBD1	TRBV20-1	.	TGCAGTGCAGCGGGACAGAAATTTGTCGGTTCACCCCTCCACTTT	CSAAGQKFVGSPLHF
TRBJ2-2	.	TRBV27	few	TGTGCCAGCAGCGGAGACGTCCGGGAGCTGTTTTTT	CASSGDVRELFF
TRBJ2-3	.	TRBV6-5	many	TGTGCCAGCAGTTACGGGGGCTACACAGATACGCAGTATTTT	CASSYGGYTDTQYF
TRBJ2-2	.	TRBV24-1	many	TGTGCCACCAGTGCCGGGTTGCCGAACACCGGGGAGCTGTTTTTT	CATSAGLPNTGELFF